This entry is about one TCR beta chain. This specimen comes from a study of T cell changes during pregnancy in multiple sclerosis. The ends lost 0 bases at V and 16 bases at J; junction bases unmatched: 11. The germline CDR1 and CDR2 sequences are LGHNA and YNFKEQ. CDR3 length: 14 residues. Clones were sequenced by immunoSEQ multiplex PCR, and TCRdb holds only the in-frame ones, with some missing. The repertoire holds fewer than 65,000 clones, with about 90% as singletons. The sequence came from a female donor with multiple sclerosis, enrolled in a pregnancy study. The sample in question was CD4+ T cells from peripheral blood mononuclear cells, obtained in the first trimester of pregnancy. The gene calls are TRBV4-2 and TRBJ2-1; 8 positions match TRBD2. CDR3 in DNA: TGTGCCAGCAGCCAAGAGCGGCTAGCGGGTAGGACTTTCTTC. The encoded protein is CASSQERLAGRTFF.